The 10 T cell receptor beta chains listed next were all sequenced from one sample in a study of T cell responses to AZD1222 COVID-19 vaccine. Using immunoSEQ multiplex PCR, the repertoire was profiled, and TCRdb retains in-frame clones only, with some absent. Among over 100,000 clones listed, 75% to 90% were seen once. The sequenced sample was peripheral blood, obtained 28 days after the second AZD1222 dose. The source of these receptors is an adult who received the AZD1222 COVID-19 vaccine.

The chain couples TRBV6-1 to TRBJ1-1; D gene ambiguous. The CDR3 consists of 14 residues. Trimming removed 2 bases from V and 6 bases from J, with 13 bases in between. Germline lookup yields CDR1 MNHNS and CDR2 SASEGT. Written as DNA, the CDR3 is TGTGCCAGCAGTGAAAGAGGTAGGGAAGCTGAAGCTTTCTTT. This codes for CASSERGREAEAFF.

J is TRBJ1-2 and V is TRBV28, with D unresolved. The germline V gene has CDR1 MDHEN and CDR2 SYDVKM. Trimming cost V 6 bases and J 2 bases, with 7 bases left between them. This CDR3 contains 12 residues. The CDR3 is CASSLQNYGYTF. CDR3 DNA: TGTGCCAGCAGCCTTCAAAACTATGGCTACACCTTC.

This chain uses TRBV10-3 with TRBJ1-4, with 9 bases fitting TRBD1. There are 16 residues in the CDR3. The ends lost 4 bases at V and 3 bases at J; junction bases unmatched: 6. CDR1 and CDR2 from the germline V gene are ENHRY and SYGVKD. CDR3 loop: CAISGETGGPNEKLFF. CDR3 DNA sequence: TGTGCCATCAGTGGAGAGACAGGGGGGCCTAATGAAAAACTGTTTTTT.

The chain has TRBV7-3 and TRBJ1-2; D ambiguous. CDR1 is SGHTA, CDR2 FQGTGA, per germline. There are 13 residues in the CDR3. V lost 6 bases and J 4 bases, leaving 12 bases between the germline ends. CDR3 DNA: TGTGCCAGCAGGTTCGAGGGCGTCTATGGCTACACCTTC. It encodes CASRFEGVYGYTF. Combining the CDR3 with reference TRBV7-3 and TRBJ1-2 gives the whole variable domain GAGVSQTPSNKVTEKGKYVELRCDPISGHTALYWYRQSLGQGPEFLIYFQGTGAADDSGLPNDRFFAVRPEGSVSTLKIQRTERGDSAVYLCASRFEGVYGYTFGSGTRLTVV.

The genes are TRBV24-1 and TRBJ2-7, with TRBD1 matching over 10 bases. Looked up from germline, CDR1 is KGHDR and CDR2 is SFDVKD. The junction had 5 bases not matched to a gene; V was cut back by 5 bases and J by 5 bases. The CDR3 sequence is 14 residues long. CDR3 sequence: CATSGTGGDNEQYF. In DNA, the CDR3 is TGTGCCACCAGTGGGACAGGGGGTGACAACGAGCAGTACTTC.

The genes are TRBV6-5 and TRBJ2-2, with D unclear. Looked up from germline, CDR1 is MNHEY and CDR2 is SVGAGI. The CDR3 loop spans 13 amino acids. V lost 0 bases and J 7 bases, leaving 6 bases between the germline ends. The DNA for the CDR3 is TGTGCCAGCAGTTACTCGAAGGGCGGGGAGCTGTTTTTT. Translated: CASSYSKGGELFF.

The rearrangement uses TRBV6-5 and TRBJ2-5, with 8 bases lining up with TRBD2. Germline loops: CDR1 MNHEY, CDR2 SVGAGI. The length of the CDR3 is 14 residues. Trimming at V came to 6 bases and at J to 2 bases, leaving 5 bases not matched to a gene. CDR3 DNA: TGTGCCAGCAGAACCACTAGCGGTCAAGAGACCCAGTACTTC. It yields the protein CASRTTSGQETQYF.

This chain connects TRBV5-4 to TRBJ1-2; a weak D match, TRBD1 (6 bases). The CDR3 covers 15 residues. Between the trimmed V and J ends, which lost 0 bases and 5 bases, there was a span of 14 bases. Germline CDR1 SGHNT, CDR2 YYREEE (reference sequence). The CDR3 DNA sequence: TGTGCCAGCAGCTTGGTGACCAGGGGCGGGTATGGCTACACCTTC. Its protein product is CASSLVTRGGYGYTF.

CDR3 protein: CASRQGKVSGNTIYF. The DNA for the CDR3 is TGTGCCAGTAGACAGGGGAAGGTCTCTGGAAACACCATATATTTT. The chain combines TRBV6-4 with TRBJ1-3; TRBD1 matches at 8 bases. From germline, CDR1 is MRHNA and CDR2 SNTAGT. The CDR3 spans 15 residues. Trimming cost V 9 bases and J 0 bases; bases outside gene matches: 7.

This clone has a handful of counts. The chain recombines TRBV5-5 with TRBJ1-2; D uncertain. CDR1 is SGHKS, CDR2 YYEKEE, per germline (reference sequence). Trimming left V 0 bases short and J 4 bases short, with 4 bases between. This CDR3 comprises 12 residues. CDR3 region: CASSLDSYGYTF. The DNA of the CDR3 is TGTGCCAGCAGCTTGGACAGCTATGGCTACACCTTC.